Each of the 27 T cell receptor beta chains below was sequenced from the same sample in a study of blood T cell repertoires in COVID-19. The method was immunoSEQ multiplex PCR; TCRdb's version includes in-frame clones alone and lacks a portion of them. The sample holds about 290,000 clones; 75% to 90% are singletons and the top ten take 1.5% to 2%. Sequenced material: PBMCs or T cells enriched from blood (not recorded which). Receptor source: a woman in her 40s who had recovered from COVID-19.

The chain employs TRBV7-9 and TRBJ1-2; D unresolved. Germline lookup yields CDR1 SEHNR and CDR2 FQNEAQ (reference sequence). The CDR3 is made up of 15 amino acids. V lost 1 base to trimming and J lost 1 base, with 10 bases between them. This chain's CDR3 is CASSLDRNFNYGYTF. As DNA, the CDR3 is TGTGCCAGCAGCTTAGACAGAAACTTTAACTATGGCTACACCTTC.

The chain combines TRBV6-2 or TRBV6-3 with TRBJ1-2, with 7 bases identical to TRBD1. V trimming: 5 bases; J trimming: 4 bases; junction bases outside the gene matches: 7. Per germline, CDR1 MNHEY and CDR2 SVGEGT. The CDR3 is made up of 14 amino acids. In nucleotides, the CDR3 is TGTGCCAGCAGTCGAGGGACAGTGACCTATGGCTACACCTTC. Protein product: CASSRGTVTYGYTF.

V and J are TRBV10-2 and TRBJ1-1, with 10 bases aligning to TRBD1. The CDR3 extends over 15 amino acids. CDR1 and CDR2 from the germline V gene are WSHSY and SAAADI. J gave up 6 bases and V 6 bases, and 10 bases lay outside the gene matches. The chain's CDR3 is CASSQRDRGPPEAFF. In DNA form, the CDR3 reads TGCGCCAGCAGCCAGAGGGACAGGGGCCCGCCTGAAGCTTTCTTT.

The CDR3 region has the DNA TGTGCCAGCAGCCTGCGACTAGCGGGAGTTGAGACCCAGTACTTC. Residues: CASSLRLAGVETQYF. This chain links TRBV7-2 with TRBJ2-5, with TRBD2 matching over 12 bases. The CDR3 loop spans 15 amino acids. Germline loops: CDR1 SGHTA, CDR2 FQGNSA. V shed 5 bases, J shed 5 bases, and the junction held 6 bases outside the gene matches.

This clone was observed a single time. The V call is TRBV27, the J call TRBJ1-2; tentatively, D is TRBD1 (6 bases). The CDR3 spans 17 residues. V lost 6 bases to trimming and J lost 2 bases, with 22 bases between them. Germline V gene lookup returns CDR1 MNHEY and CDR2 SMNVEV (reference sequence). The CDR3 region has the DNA TGTGCCAGCAGACAACCGCCCGGGACACCTAAAAACTATGGCTACACCTTC. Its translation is CASRQPPGTPKNYGYTF.

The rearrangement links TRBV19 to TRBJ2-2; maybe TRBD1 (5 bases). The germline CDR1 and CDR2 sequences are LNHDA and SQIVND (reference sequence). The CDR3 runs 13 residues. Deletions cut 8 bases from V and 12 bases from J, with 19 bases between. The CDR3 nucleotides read TGTGCCAGTGCTAACGCAGGGAATGAGAAGCTGTTTTTT. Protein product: CASANAGNEKLFF.

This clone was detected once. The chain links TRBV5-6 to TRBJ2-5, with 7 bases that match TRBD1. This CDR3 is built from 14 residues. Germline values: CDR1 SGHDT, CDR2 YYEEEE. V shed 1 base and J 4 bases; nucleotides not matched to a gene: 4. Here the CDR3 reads CASSLRGLGETQYF. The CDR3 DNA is TGTGCCAGCAGCTTGAGGGGGCTTGGAGAGACCCAGTACTTC.

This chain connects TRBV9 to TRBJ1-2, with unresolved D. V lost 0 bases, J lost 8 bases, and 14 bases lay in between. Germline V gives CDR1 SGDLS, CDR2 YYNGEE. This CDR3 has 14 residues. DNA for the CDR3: TGTGCCAGCAGCGTAGGTCCGGGAGAGAAGGGCTACACCTTC. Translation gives CASSVGPGEKGYTF. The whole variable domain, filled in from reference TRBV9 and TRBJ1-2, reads DSGVTQTPKHLITATGQRVTLRCSPRSGDLSVYWYQQSLDQGLQFLIQYYNGEERAKGNILERFSAQQFPDLHSELNLSSLELGDSALYFCASSVGPGEKGYTFGSGTRLTVV.

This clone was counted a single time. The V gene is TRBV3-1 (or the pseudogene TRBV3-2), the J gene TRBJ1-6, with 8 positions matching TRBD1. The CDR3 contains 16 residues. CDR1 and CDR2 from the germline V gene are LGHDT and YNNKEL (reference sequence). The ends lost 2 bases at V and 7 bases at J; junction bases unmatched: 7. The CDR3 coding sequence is TGTGCCAGCAGCCAACGCGACAGGGGAGTGAATTCACCCCTCCACTTT. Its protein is CASSQRDRGVNSPLHF.

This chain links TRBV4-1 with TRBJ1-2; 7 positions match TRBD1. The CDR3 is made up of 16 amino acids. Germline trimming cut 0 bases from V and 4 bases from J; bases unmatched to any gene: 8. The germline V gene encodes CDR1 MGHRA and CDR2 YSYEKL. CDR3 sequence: CASSQDATTGAYGYTF. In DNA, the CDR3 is TGCGCCAGCAGCCAAGATGCTACTACAGGGGCCTATGGCTACACCTTC.

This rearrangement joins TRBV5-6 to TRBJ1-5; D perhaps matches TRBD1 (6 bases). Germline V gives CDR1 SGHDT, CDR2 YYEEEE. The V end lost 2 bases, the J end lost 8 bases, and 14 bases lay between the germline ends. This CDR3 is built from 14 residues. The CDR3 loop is CASSFGGHPEPQHF. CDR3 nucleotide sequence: TGTGCCAGCAGCTTTGGGGGCCACCCGGAGCCCCAGCATTTT. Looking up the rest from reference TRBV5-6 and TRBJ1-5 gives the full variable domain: DAGVTQSPTHLIKTRGQQVTLRCSPKSGHDTVSWYQQALGQGPQFIFQYYEEEERQRGNFPDRFSGHQFPNYSSELNVNALLLGDSALYLCASSFGGHPEPQHFGDGTRLSIL.

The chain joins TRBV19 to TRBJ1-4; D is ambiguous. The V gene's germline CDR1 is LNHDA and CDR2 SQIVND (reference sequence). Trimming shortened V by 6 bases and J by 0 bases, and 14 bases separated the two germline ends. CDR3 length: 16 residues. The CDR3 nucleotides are TGTGCCAGTAGGAGGGAGGGATCTCCAACTAATGAAAAACTGTTTTTT. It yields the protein CASRREGSPTNEKLFF.

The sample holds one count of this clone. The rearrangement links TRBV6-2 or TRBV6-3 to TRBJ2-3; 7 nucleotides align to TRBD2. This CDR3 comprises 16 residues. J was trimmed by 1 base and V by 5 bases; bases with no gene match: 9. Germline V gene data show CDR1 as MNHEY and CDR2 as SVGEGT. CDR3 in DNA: TGTGCCAGCAGTGAGTTGAGCGGGGTGGGCACAGATACGCAGTATTTT. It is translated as CASSELSGVGTDTQYF.

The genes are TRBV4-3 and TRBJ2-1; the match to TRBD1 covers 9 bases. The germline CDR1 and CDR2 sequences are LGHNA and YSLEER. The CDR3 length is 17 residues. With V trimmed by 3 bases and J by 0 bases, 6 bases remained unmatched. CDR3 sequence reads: CASSQGTGSFSYNEQFF. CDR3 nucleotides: TGCGCCAGCAGCCAGGGGACAGGGAGCTTCTCCTACAATGAGCAGTTCTTC.

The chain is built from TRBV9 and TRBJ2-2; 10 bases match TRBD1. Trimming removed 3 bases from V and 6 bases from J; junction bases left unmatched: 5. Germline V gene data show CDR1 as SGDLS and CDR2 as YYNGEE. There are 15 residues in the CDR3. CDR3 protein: CASSAGQGLSGELFF. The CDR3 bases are TGTGCCAGCAGCGCGGGACAGGGGCTCTCCGGGGAGCTGTTTTTT.

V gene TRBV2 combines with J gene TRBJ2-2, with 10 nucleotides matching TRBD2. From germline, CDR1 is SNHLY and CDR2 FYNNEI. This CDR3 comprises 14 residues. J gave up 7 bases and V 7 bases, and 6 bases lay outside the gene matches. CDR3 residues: CASTDSGGYGELFF. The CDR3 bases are TGTGCCAGCACTGATAGCGGGGGGTACGGGGAGCTGTTTTTT.

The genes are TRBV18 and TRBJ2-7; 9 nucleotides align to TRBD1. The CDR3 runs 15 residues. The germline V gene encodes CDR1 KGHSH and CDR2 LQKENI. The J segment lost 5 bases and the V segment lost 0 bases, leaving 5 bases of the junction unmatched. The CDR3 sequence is CASSPPGTGKNEQYF. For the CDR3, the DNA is TGTGCCAGCTCACCACCCGGGACAGGGAAAAACGAGCAGTACTTC.

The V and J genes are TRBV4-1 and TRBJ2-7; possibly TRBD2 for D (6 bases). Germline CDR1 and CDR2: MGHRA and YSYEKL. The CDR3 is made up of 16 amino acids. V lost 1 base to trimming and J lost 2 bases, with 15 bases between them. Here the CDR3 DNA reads TGCGCCAGCAGCCAAGGAGATAGCGCGGGAACCTACGAGCAGTACTTC. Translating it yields CASSQGDSAGTYEQYF.

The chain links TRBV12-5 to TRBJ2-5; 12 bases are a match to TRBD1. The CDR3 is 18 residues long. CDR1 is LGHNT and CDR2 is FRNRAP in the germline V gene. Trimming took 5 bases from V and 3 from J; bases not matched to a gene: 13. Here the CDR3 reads CASGLGGQGASPKETQYF. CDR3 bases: TGTGCTAGTGGTCTTGGGGGACAGGGGGCTTCCCCCAAAGAGACCCAGTACTTC.

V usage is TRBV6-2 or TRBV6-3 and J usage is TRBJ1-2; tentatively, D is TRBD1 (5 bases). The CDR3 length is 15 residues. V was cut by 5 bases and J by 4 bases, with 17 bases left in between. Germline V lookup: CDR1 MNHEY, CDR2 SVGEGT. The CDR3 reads CASSTRAREGYGYTF. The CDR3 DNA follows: TGTGCCAGCAGTACCCGGGCCAGGGAGGGCTATGGCTACACCTTC.

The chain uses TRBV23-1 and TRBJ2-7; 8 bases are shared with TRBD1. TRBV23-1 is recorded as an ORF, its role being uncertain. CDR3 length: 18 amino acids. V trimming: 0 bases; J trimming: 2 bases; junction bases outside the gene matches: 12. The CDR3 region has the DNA TGCGCCAGCAGTCAATCCCGGTTGAGGTCAGGGGGCACCTACGAGCAGTACTTC. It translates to CASSQSRLRSGGTYEQYF.

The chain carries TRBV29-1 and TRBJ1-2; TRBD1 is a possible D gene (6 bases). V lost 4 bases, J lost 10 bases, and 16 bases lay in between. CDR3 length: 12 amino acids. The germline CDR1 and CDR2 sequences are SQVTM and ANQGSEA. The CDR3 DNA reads TGCAGCGTTGCCTGGATGGGGGGGCCCTACACCTTC. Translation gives CSVAWMGGPYTF.

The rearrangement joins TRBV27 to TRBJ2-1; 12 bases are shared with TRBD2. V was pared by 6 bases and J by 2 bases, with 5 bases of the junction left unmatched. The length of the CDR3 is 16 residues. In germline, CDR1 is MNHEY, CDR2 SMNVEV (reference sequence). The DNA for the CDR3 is TGTGCCAGCAGGAGAGGACTAGCGGGACCCTACAATGAGCAGTTCTTC. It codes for CASRRGLAGPYNEQFF.

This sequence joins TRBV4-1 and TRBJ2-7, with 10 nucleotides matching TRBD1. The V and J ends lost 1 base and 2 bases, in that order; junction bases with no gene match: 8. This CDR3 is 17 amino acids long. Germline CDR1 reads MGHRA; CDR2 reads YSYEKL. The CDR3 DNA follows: TGCGCCAGCAGCCAAGGGCCGGCGGGGACAGGGGCCTACGAGCAGTACTTC. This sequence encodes CASSQGPAGTGAYEQYF.

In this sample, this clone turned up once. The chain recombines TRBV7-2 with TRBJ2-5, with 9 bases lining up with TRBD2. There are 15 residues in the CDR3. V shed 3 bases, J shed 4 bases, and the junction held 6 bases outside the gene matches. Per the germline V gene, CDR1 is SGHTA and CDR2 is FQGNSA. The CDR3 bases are TGTGCCAGCAGCTTCCAGCGGGGGGAGGGAGAGACCCAGTACTTC. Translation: CASSFQRGEGETQYF.

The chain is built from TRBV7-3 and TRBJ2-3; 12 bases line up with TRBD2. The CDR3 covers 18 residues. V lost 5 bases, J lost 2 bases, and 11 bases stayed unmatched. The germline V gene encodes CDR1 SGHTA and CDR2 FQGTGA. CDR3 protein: CASSPSATSGSVTDTQYF. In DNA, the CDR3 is TGTGCCAGCAGCCCGAGCGCGACTAGCGGGAGTGTCACAGATACGCAGTATTTT.

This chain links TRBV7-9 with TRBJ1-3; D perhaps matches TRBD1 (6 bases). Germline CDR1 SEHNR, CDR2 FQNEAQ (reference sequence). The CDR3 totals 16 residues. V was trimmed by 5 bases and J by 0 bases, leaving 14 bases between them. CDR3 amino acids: CASSAVDRSSGNTIYF. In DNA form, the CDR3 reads TGTGCCAGCAGCGCGGTCGACAGGAGCTCTGGAAACACCATATATTTT.